The rows below give T cell receptor beta chains drawn from one sample of a study of OX40 agonist ivuxolimab in advanced cancers. The repertoire was sequenced with immunoSEQ multiplex PCR; TCRdb's copy has only in-frame clones and lacks some. The sample lists roughly 100,000 clones; 90% were seen once. Sequenced here: CD4+ or CD8+ T cells sorted from blood, sampled in a trial of the OX40 agonist ivuxolimab. The receptors were sampled from an adult with an advanced solid tumor such as melanoma, head and neck, liver or kidney cancer. CDR3s include the opening cysteine and the closing phenylalanine or tryptophan. The D gene is left open where the match is weak. Part of the rows lack a size; the others show once, few, many or a class for expanded clones.

j_call	v_call	d_call	clone_size	cdr3_length	cdr3_aa	cdr3_nt
TRBJ2-5	TRBV7-9	NA	NA	13	CASSFSLGETQYF	TGTGCCAGCAGCTTTAGCCTGGGGGAGACCCAGTACTTC
TRBJ1-2	TRBV28	NA	NA	15	CASSLPGRLRDGYTF	TGTGCCAGCAGTTTACCGGGGAGGTTGAGGGATGGCTACACCTTC
TRBJ1-5	TRBV6-5	NA	NA	15	CASSYSMQSNQPQHF	TGTGCCAGCAGTTACTCGATGCAGAGTAATCAGCCCCAGCATTTT
TRBJ2-3	TRBV5-1	TRBD2	NA	17	CASSLGGTSGGLDTQYF	TGCGCCAGCAGCCTGGGAGGGACTAGCGGGGGGCTAGATACGCAGTATTTT
TRBJ2-2	TRBV4-2	TRBD2	few	16	CASSHGGGENTGELFF	TGTGCCAGCAGCCACGGCGGGGGTGAGAACACCGGGGAGCTGTTTTTT
TRBJ2-7	TRBV15	NA	NA	14	CATSRSGVAYEQYF	TGTGCCACCAGCAGGTCCGGGGTAGCCTACGAGCAGTACTTC
TRBJ2-5	TRBV2	NA	NA	11	CASSEVKTQYF	TGTGCCAGCAGTGAGGTGAAGACCCAGTACTTC
TRBJ2-7	TRBV10-3	TRBD1	once	12	CAISPDRGEQYF	TGTGCCATCAGTCCGGACAGGGGAGAGCAGTACTTC
TRBJ1-6	TRBV6-4	NA	NA	15	CASSELSQPSSPLHF	TGTGCCAGCAGTGAATTGAGTCAGCCAAGCTCACCCCTCCACTTT
TRBJ2-3	TRBV11-3	NA	once	14	CASSYGGSTDTQYF	TGTGCCAGCAGCTACGGGGGTAGCACAGATACGCAGTATTTT
TRBJ2-3	TRBV5-6	TRBD1	NA	15	CASSLVQGGRDTQYF	TGTGCCAGCAGCTTGGTGCAAGGGGGCAGGGATACGCAGTATTTT
TRBJ2-2	TRBV5-4	NA	NA	16	CASSLGGWGDTGELFF	TGTGCCAGCAGCTTGGGGGGGTGGGGCGACACCGGGGAGCTGTTTTTT
TRBJ2-1	TRBV30	NA	once	12	CAWSGGWDEQFF	TGTGCCTGGAGTGGAGGCTGGGATGAGCAGTTCTTC
TRBJ2-3	TRBV7-2	TRBD2	NA	19	CASSLGLAGGLLSTDTQYF	TGTGCCAGCAGCTTAGGACTAGCGGGGGGGCTGTTGAGCACAGATACGCAGTATTTT
TRBJ2-6	TRBV30	NA	NA	13	CAWSRAWANVLTF	TGTGCCTGGAGCAGGGCATGGGCCAACGTCCTGACTTTC
TRBJ2-1	TRBV5-4	NA	once	14	CASSSLQGYAEQFF	TGTGCCAGCAGCTCGCTGCAGGGGTACGCTGAGCAGTTCTTC
TRBJ1-5	TRBV10-3	NA	NA	16	CAISESVRGVNQPQHF	TGTGCCATCAGTGAGTCGGTTAGAGGAGTCAATCAGCCCCAGCATTTT
TRBJ1-4	TRBV6-1	NA	once	13	CASSEVGYEKLFF	TGTGCCAGCAGTGAAGTGGGGTATGAAAAACTGTTTTTT
TRBJ2-2	TRBV28	NA	NA	14	CASSPIRVTGELFF	TGTGCCAGCAGTCCCATTAGGGTTACCGGGGAGCTGTTTTTT
TRBJ2-1	TRBV7-2	TRBD2	NA	16	CASSVGLAGGNNEQFF	TGTGCCAGCAGCGTTGGACTAGCGGGGGGGAACAATGAGCAGTTCTTC
TRBJ2-3	TRBV9	TRBD2	NA	16	CASTPGVAGSTDTQYF	TGTGCCAGCACCCCCGGGGTAGCGGGGAGCACAGATACGCAGTATTTT
TRBJ2-7	TRBV27	NA	once	15	CASSKTGIYPYEQYF	TGTGCCAGCAGCAAAACAGGGATTTACCCCTACGAGCAGTACTTC
TRBJ1-2	TRBV20-1	NA	NA	11	CSGWGNYGYTF	TGCAGTGGTTGGGGTAACTATGGCTACACCTTC
TRBJ2-3	TRBV9	NA	NA	13	CASSVDLPDTQYF	TGTGCCAGCAGCGTAGATCTCCCAGATACGCAGTATTTT
TRBJ1-1	TRBV30	NA	NA	12	CARRWANTEAFF	TGTGCCCGAAGGTGGGCGAACACTGAAGCTTTCTTT
TRBJ2-3	TRBV11-2	TRBD2	NA	14	CASRGTSGGNTQYF	TGTGCCAGCAGGGGGACTAGCGGGGGAAATACGCAGTATTTT
TRBJ1-6	TRBV15	TRBD1	NA	14	CATSRGTDNSPLHF	TGTGCCACCAGCAGGGGGACAGACAATTCACCCCTCCACTTT
TRBJ2-7	TRBV2	TRBD2	NA	16	CASSDRASGVPYKQYF	TGTGCCAGCTCGGATCGGGCCAGCGGGGTGCCTTATAAGCAGTACTTC
TRBJ2-2	TRBV18	NA	NA	16	CASSPARDWATGELFF	TGTGCCAGCTCACCTGCCCGGGACTGGGCTACCGGGGAGCTGTTTTTT
TRBJ2-7	TRBV30	NA	NA	12	CAWSVLTPEQYF	TGTGCCTGGAGTGTACTCACCCCCGAGCAGTACTTC
TRBJ1-5	TRBV4-2	TRBD1	few	16	CASSRGWTGGGQPQHF	TGTGCCAGCAGCCGGGGCTGGACAGGGGGTGGACAGCCCCAGCATTTT
TRBJ1-1	TRBV6-1	NA	NA	13	CASSELRGTEAFF	TGTGCCAGCAGTGAATTAAGGGGCACTGAAGCTTTCTTT
TRBJ2-5	TRBV7-2	NA	once	14	CASSLQGGEETQYF	TGTGCCAGCAGCTTACAGGGTGGAGAAGAGACCCAGTACTTC
TRBJ2-5	TRBV28	NA	NA	11	CASRTSETQYF	TGTGCCAGCAGGACAAGCGAGACCCAGTACTTC
TRBJ2-2	TRBV21-1	NA	NA	15	CASSKKLSRAGELFF	TGTGCCAGCAGCAAAAAGTTATCAAGGGCCGGGGAGCTGTTTTTT
TRBJ1-6	TRBV28	NA	NA	16	CASSLIMSSYNSPLHF	TGTGCCAGCAGTTTGATCATGAGCTCCTATAATTCACCCCTCCACTTT
TRBJ2-5	TRBV10-2	TRBD1	NA	15	CASSTPQGAAETQYF	TGCGCCAGCAGTACCCCTCAGGGGGCGGCGGAGACCCAGTACTTC
TRBJ2-2	TRBV28	NA	once	16	CASSLSIGGVGGELFF	TGTGCCAGCAGTTTATCGATAGGCGGGGTTGGCGGGGAGCTGTTTTTT
TRBJ2-7	TRBV7-2	TRBD2	NA	15	CASSLEGLAVYEQYF	TGTGCCAGCAGCTTAGAGGGACTAGCGGTCTACGAGCAGTACTTC
TRBJ1-2	TRBV2	NA	once	15	CASSEAGSYVYGYTF	TGTGCCAGCAGTGAAGCGGGCTCTTATGTGTATGGCTACACCTTC
TRBJ2-1	TRBV6-5	TRBD2	NA	14	CASSYPPSGGQQFF	TGTGCCAGCAGTTACCCGCCTAGCGGGGGTCAGCAGTTCTTC